This TCR beta chain was retrieved from a study of PD-1 blockade in classical Hodgkin lymphoma. Study results and limitations: Possibly reflecting disease activity or prior therapy, repertoire differences have causes that remain undefined.

The table lists this clone with a few counts. Antigen: not known. Here immunoSEQ multiplex PCR was the method, and the copy in TCRdb shows in-frame clones only, minus some. Of approximately 17,000 clones in the sample, approximately 68% were seen once. CDR1 and CDR2 (germline): SGHKS, YYEKEE (reference sequence). The V end was cut by 0 bases, the J end by 6 bases, with 3 bases between. The CDR3 covers 11 residues. Brentuximab vedotin exposure varied among the patients, all of whom had relapsed after autologous stem cell transplantation. The chain uses TRBV5-5 and TRBJ1-2; no firm D call. The sample was peripheral blood mononuclear cells (PBMCs), taken before the second cycle of nivolumab. This sequence originates from a human donor with classical Hodgkin lymphoma. CDR3 in DNA: TGTGCCAGCAGCTTGGGCAATGGCTACACCTTC. Translated, it gives CASSLGNGYTF.